The source of this T cell receptor beta chain is a study of blood T cell repertoires in COVID-19. Profiled with immunoSEQ multiplex PCR; TCRdb holds only in-frame clones, not every one. The sample lists approximately 150,000 clones, over 80% occurring once. In this sample, this clone turned up a few times. Germline V CDR1 and CDR2: WNHNN, SYGVQD (reference sequence). CDR3 length: 14 residues. J was trimmed by 0 bases and V by 6 bases; bases with no gene match: 4. Source material: peripheral blood. The source is a man of 80 years or more with acute or convalescent COVID-19. The V call is TRBV10-1, the J call TRBJ2-7, with TRBD2 identical over 8 bases. CDR3 sequence (DNA): TGCGCCAGCAGAATAGCGGGATTCTCCTACGAGCAGTACTTC. Its translation is CASRIAGFSYEQYF.